This T cell receptor beta chain was recorded in a study of blood T cell repertoires in COVID-19. For the study at large: Italy, Spain and the United States were the sources of the convalescent and acute COVID-19 samples. Nucleic acid was either cDNA or gDNA, and it came from T cells, B-cell-depleted T cells, or PBMCs.

As processed by the authors: For nucleated cells, counts were estimated from reference gene primer amplification. Data came from immunoSEQ multiplex PCR; TCRdb stores just in-frame clones and leaves some out. D and trimming come from the DNA, and the V and J calls and clone size come from that table. The profile shows 45,000 to 55,000 clones, more than 75% of them singletons. This CDR3 comprises 15 residues. The V end lost 3 bases, the J end lost 2 bases, and 8 bases lay between the germline ends. Germline V gene sequence: CDR1 SGHAT, CDR2 FQDESV (reference sequence). J is TRBJ2-6 and V is TRBV11-1; D perhaps matches TRBD1 (5 bases). Specimen: peripheral blood. The origin of this receptor is a man aged 50 to 59 with active COVID-19. CDR3: CASSFGRAGANVLTF. The CDR3 DNA follows: TGTGCCAGCAGCTTCGGCAGGGCTGGGGCCAACGTCCTGACTTTC.